Sequencing of this TCR beta chain was carried out in a study of technical replicates of blood from a handful of donors. The method was immunoSEQ multiplex PCR; TCRdb's version includes in-frame clones alone and lacks a portion of them. Here the sample spans 85,000 to 100,000 clones, 95% being singletons. CDR1 is SGHDT and CDR2 is YYEEEE in the germline V gene. This CDR3 is built from 17 residues. Trimming removed 4 bases from V and 5 bases from J; junction bases left unmatched: 14. The sequence derives from a human donor in good health. J is TRBJ2-2 and V is TRBV5-6, with 7 nucleotides matching TRBD2. Sequencing was performed on T cells isolated from PBMCs. The CDR3 DNA reads as TGTGCCAGCAGCGGATTTGATGGGAGGGGCCCGACCGGGGAGCTGTTTTTT. Translating it yields CASSGFDGRGPTGELFF.